The T cell receptor beta chain under discussion was sequenced for a study of shared clonotypes between healthy human individuals (dated by TCRdb to the early 2020s). Concerning the study at large: The cohort included a few men and a couple of women between 18 and 49 years of age. To increase sequencing depth and limit assay-specific biases, TCR repertoire library preparation and sequencing were carried out by different laboratories using diverse techniques. Each donor's leukapheresis produced roughly between about 0.9 and 9.5 billion PBMCs. For each donor, three plates each were used for CD4 naive and CD4 memory, two plates were used for CD8 naive, and one plate was used for CD8 memory. The study deeply sequenced blood TCR repertoires of about 5 healthy adults to estimate repertoire size and the extent of clonotype sharing between individuals. The investigation overall reported the following: Incomplete sequencing was indicated by rarefaction of sorted-subset datasets, despite the large sequencing depth. Estimated clonotype richness was generally larger for naive than for memory subsets. The genetic and exposure-history diversity represented was limited by the small number of donors. Around 5% of naive CD4, 3.5% of naive CD8, approximately 2.2% of memory CD4, and over 0.35% of memory CD8 clonotypes were shared across a few donors. Compared with non-shared clonotypes, clonotypes shared by all four sorted-subset donors had higher generation probabilities. Based on pairwise subsampling, the degree of clonotype sharing among donors was expected to be affected by sequencing depth. Sampling was limited to blood, and TCR repertoires in tissue likely differ from TCR repertoires in blood.

Healthy HIV-negative adults with no recently reported acute infections or vaccinations were included as donors. Every donor was a Caucasian adult living in Nashville, Tennessee, USA. CD8 memory samples were composed of magnetically selected CD45RO+ cells combined with CCR7-negative CD45RA+ effector memory (TemRA) cells. After blood collection by leukapheresis, PBMCs were isolated using Ficoll-Histopaque density gradient centrifugation and then cryopreserved in the vapor phase of liquid nitrogen. Purity and quantity of every magnetically sorted T cell population were checked by analytical flow cytometry. Genomic DNA was isolated from every sorted fraction and measured by UV absorbance on a Nanodrop 2000c. V and J are truncated by 6 bases and 7 bases respectively, leaving an intervening sequence of 18 bases. The CDR3 starts with the cysteine, ends with the phenylalanine, and has 14 residues. Only the CDR3 DNA stays, 42 bases, in frame from base 1. CDR1 and CDR2, per the germline V gene, are MDHEN and SYDVKM.

Using the deep immunoSEQ assay, multiplex PCR amplified TCR CDR3 regions from genomic DNA. For each cell subset, the extracted genomic DNA was distributed evenly across all wells of several immunoSEQ 96-well plates, and each plate served as one replicate. For sorted subsets, roughly 200 ng of genomic DNA, equivalent to some 30,000 T cell genomes, went into each replicate PCR. The purified libraries were quantified using a Qubit 3.0 fluorometer, sized with a Bioanalyzer 2100, and then quantified again using the KAPA Library Quantification kit. A separate single-read 150-cycle Illumina NextSeq 550 flow cell was used to sequence each immunoSEQ 96-well plate. Under the source paper's analysis protocol: Because the immunoSEQ output held only junctional sequences and lacked quality scores, the filtering could not match the filtering applied to full-length reads. To assign V/J genes and CDR3, sequences were annotated against IMGT germline references using PyIR, a Python wrapper for IgBLAST v1.9. Reads were removed for weak V/J assignments (E-value above 1e-6), missing CDR3, stop codons, out-of-frame junctions, or ambiguous translated residues. V3J clonotypes were defined as sequences sharing the same inferred V gene, J gene, and CDR3 amino acid sequence. The percentage overlap between two repertoires was calculated by dividing the number of shared unique clonotypes by the size of the smaller repertoire. Richness of each repertoire was evaluated using RTK rarefaction, the Chao1 estimator, and Recon v2.1 estimates of unobserved clonotypes. Generation probabilities for all TCRbeta clonotypes obtained by the gDNA method from several donors were computed using OLGA. Drawn from immuneACCESS, this table holds only the in-frame rearrangements with V and J called that TCRdb kept. Clones are partly lost; checked studies trace under half to an unresolved V gene and leave the rest unexplained. D and trimming come from the DNA, and the V and J calls and clone size come from that table. The sample records hundreds of thousands of clones, around 87% of which are singletons. The top ten clones comprise about 17% of the sample.

Concerning this clone itself: What this receptor recognizes is not known. Base qualities are not provided; no much larger clone lies one nucleotide away.

This sequence uses TRBV28 and TRBJ1-1; tentative D gene TRBD1, with 5 bases matching. The TCR was taken from a man aged 18 to 29 in good health. The sequencing sample was made of memory CD8+ T cells sorted from blood. What the cell subset or site label conveys for this sample: CD45RO+ cells pooled with CCR7-negative TemRA cells. The DNA reads TGTGCCAGCAGCCTGGGCGCCGGGGCGGATGAAGCTTTCTTT. This sequence encodes CASSLGAGADEAFF.